The text below deals with one TCR beta chain. Original methodology: Counts of nucleated cells, estimated from reference gene primer amplification, were obtained. Some clones are missing from TCRdb's copy, which holds only in-frame ones; the method was immunoSEQ multiplex PCR. The D gene and trimming were derived from the DNA, and the V and J assignments and clone size from that table. The table includes about 280,000 clones, 85% to 90% detected once. The entry originates in a study of blood T cell repertoires in COVID-19. Across the whole study: Nucleic acid was either cDNA or gDNA, and it came from T cells, B-cell-depleted T cells, or PBMCs.

Trimming stripped 2 bases from V and 2 bases from J, with 6 bases between. This CDR3 has 13 amino acids. Enrolled during active infection, Seattle patients were then followed longitudinally. This TCR was sampled from a woman in her thirties with COVID-19, enrolled during active disease. Sequencing was performed on peripheral blood. This chain joins TRBV12-3 or TRBV12-4 and TRBJ1-2; D gene ambiguous. CDR3 loop: CASSLSGNYGYTF. As DNA, the CDR3 is TGTGCCAGCAGTTTATCGGGAAACTATGGCTACACCTTC.